This TCR beta chain was observed in a study of beta chain features in type 1 diabetes. This clone was seen a handful of times. Its specificity is not known. The CDR3 contains 15 residues. V dropped 2 bases and J dropped 2 bases, with 10 bases sitting between them. CDR1 is LNHNV, CDR2 YYDKDF, per germline (reference sequence). Findings of the study overall: Short templates might get an advantage during PCR, and this would be equal in patients and controls. Among all four CD4+ subsets, Type 1 diabetes patients had TCRB CDR3s that were moderately but significantly shorter.

Sequencing targeted expressed TCRB transcripts, as all isolated RNA had been reverse transcribed. Only in-frame clones appear in the TCRdb table, and some are missing; sequencing was by immunoSEQ multiplex PCR. The sample lists more than 550,000 clones; more than 13% were seen once. The chain joins TRBV15 to TRBJ2-1; D may be TRBD2 (6 bases). Input material: naive CD4+ T cells from blood. The receptor comes from a man between 18 and 35 years old with type 1 diabetes. The CDR3 protein is CATSRLALTYNEQFF. As DNA, the CDR3 is TGTGCCACCAGCAGACTAGCGCTAACCTACAATGAGCAGTTCTTC.